The 20 T cell receptor beta chains listed next were all sequenced from one sample in a study of T cell responses to AZD1222 COVID-19 vaccine. TCRdb's table, derived via immunoSEQ multiplex PCR, lists solely in-frame clones and lacks some. This table has about 180,000 clones, 90% to 95% appearing once. The source was peripheral blood, collected 28 days after the second dose of the MenACWY control vaccine. The receptors were sampled from an adult who received the MenACWY meningococcal vaccine as a control.

This chain joins TRBV30 and TRBJ2-7; no firm D call. Germline values: CDR1 GTSNPN, CDR2 SVGIG (reference sequence). V was shortened by 4 bases and J by 1 base, with 17 bases between the two germline ends. The CDR3 extends over 15 amino acids. CDR3 sequence reads: CAWKTRSWGSYEQYF. As DNA, the CDR3 is TGTGCCTGGAAAACCCGAAGTTGGGGATCCTACGAGCAGTACTTC.

In DNA, the CDR3 is TGCGCCAGCAGCCAAGATACTGGCAGGGGGCGAGGATCTGGAAACACCATATATTTT. Translated: CASSQDTGRGRGSGNTIYF. V gene TRBV4-1 combines with J gene TRBJ1-3, with 8 bases fitting TRBD1. Germline-derived CDR1 and CDR2 are MGHRA and YSYEKL. This CDR3 spans 19 amino acids. J was trimmed by 1 base and V by 0 bases; bases with no gene match: 11.

V usage is TRBV6-6 and J usage is TRBJ1-5; D gene uncertain. The CDR3 is 13 amino acids. Germline V lookup: CDR1 MNHNY, CDR2 SVGAGI (reference sequence). V was pared by 2 bases and J by 3 bases, with 5 bases between. CDR3 coding DNA: TGTGCCAGCAGTTACGGTTCCAATCAGCCCCAGCATTTT. Translating gives CASSYGSNQPQHF.

The chain combines TRBV27 with TRBJ2-1, with 10 positions matching TRBD2. In germline, CDR1 is MNHEY, CDR2 SMNVEV (reference sequence). The length of the CDR3 is 15 residues. The trim removed 3 bases at V and 8 bases at J, leaving 7 bases unmatched. The CDR3 sequence: CASSLTSGGAHEQFF. The CDR3 region has the DNA TGTGCCAGCAGTTTGACCAGCGGGGGGGCGCATGAGCAGTTCTTC.

The gene calls are TRBV5-1 and TRBJ2-7, with 9 nucleotides matching TRBD1. CDR3 size: 16 residues. The germline V gene encodes CDR1 SGHRS and CDR2 YFSETQ. V gave up 5 bases and J gave up 4 bases; unmatched junction bases: 13. CDR3 region: CASSSSMGQGTYEQYF. CDR3 bases: TGCGCCAGCAGTTCCTCCATGGGACAGGGAACGTACGAGCAGTACTTC.

The chain joins TRBV9 to TRBJ1-2; possibly TRBD1 for D (5 bases). CDR3 size: 15 residues. The ends were cut back, 2 bases at V and 6 bases at J, with 17 bases in the middle. In germline, CDR1 is SGDLS, CDR2 YYNGEE. CDR3 protein: CASSVSGPLRHGYTF. DNA of the CDR3: TGTGCCAGCAGCGTGTCGGGGCCCTTACGACATGGCTACACCTTC.

This clone was found once. This rearrangement joins TRBV2 to TRBJ2-7, with 8 bases lining up with TRBD1. This CDR3 spans 13 amino acids. With V trimmed by 5 bases and J by 2 bases, 2 bases remained unmatched. Germline lookup yields CDR1 SNHLY and CDR2 FYNNEI. CDR3 DNA: TGTGCCAGCAGTAGGACAGGGACCTACGAGCAGTACTTC. Its translation: CASSRTGTYEQYF.

This chain links TRBV19 with TRBJ1-5; D is unclear. V lost 9 bases and J lost 3, with 6 bases in between. This CDR3 contains 11 residues. In germline, CDR1 is LNHDA, CDR2 SQIVND (reference sequence). The CDR3 reads CASGLNQPQHF. DNA of the CDR3: TGTGCCAGCGGGCTCAATCAGCCCCAGCATTTT. Based on the CDR3 plus reference TRBV19 and TRBJ1-5, the full variable domain is DGGITQSPKYLFRKEGQNVTLSCEQNLNHDAMYWYRQDPGQGLRLIYYSQIVNDFQKGDIAEGYSVSREKKESFPLTVTSAQKNPTAFYLCASGLNQPQHFGDGTRLSIL.

The chain uses TRBV7-3 and TRBJ1-1, with a tentative D call TRBD1 (6 bases). CDR3 length: 16 residues. Germline assignment: CDR1 SGHTA and CDR2 FQGTGA. The V end was cut by 2 bases, the J end by 4 bases, with 17 bases between. The CDR3 DNA is TGTGCCAGCAGCTTAGGGGGGGCAGGCTCACCCACTGAAGCTTTCTTT. Translating gives CASSLGGAGSPTEAFF.

The V and J genes are TRBV6-5 and TRBJ2-7, with TRBD1 matching over 8 bases. The junction had 9 bases not matched to a gene; V was cut back by 4 bases and J by 4 bases. This CDR3 has 15 residues. Germline values: CDR1 MNHEY, CDR2 SVGAGI. The CDR3 protein is CASSWPGQARYEQYF. The DNA of the CDR3 is TGTGCCAGCAGTTGGCCGGGACAGGCAAGGTACGAGCAGTACTTC.

This clone has a handful of counts. The CDR3 region is CASRGAGYAEAFF. CDR3 DNA sequence: TGTGCCAGCAGAGGGGCAGGGTACGCTGAAGCTTTCTTT. This rearrangement joins TRBV12-3 or TRBV12-4 to TRBJ1-1, with D possibly being TRBD1 (5 bases). V lost 6 bases, J lost 6 bases, and 14 bases lay in between. The CDR3 contains 13 residues.

The chain is built from TRBV19 and TRBJ1-1; D call uncertain. This CDR3 has 14 residues. Trimming left V 3 bases short and J 2 bases short, with 10 bases between. Germline CDR1 and CDR2: LNHDA and SQIVND (reference sequence). CDR3 region: CASSILGANTEAFF. The DNA of the CDR3 is TGTGCCAGTAGTATTCTGGGAGCAAACACTGAAGCTTTCTTT. The whole variable domain, filled in from reference TRBV19 and TRBJ1-1, reads DGGITQSPKYLFRKEGQNVTLSCEQNLNHDAMYWYRQDPGQGLRLIYYSQIVNDFQKGDIAEGYSVSREKKESFPLTVTSAQKNPTAFYLCASSILGANTEAFFGQGTRLTVV.

The chain links TRBV5-1 to TRBJ1-2; 12 nucleotides agree with TRBD1. Germline-derived CDR1 and CDR2 are SGHRS and YFSETQ. This CDR3 has 15 amino acids. Germline trimming cut 4 bases from V and 4 bases from J; bases unmatched to any gene: 5. Written as DNA, the CDR3 is TGCGCCAGCAGCCCGGGACAGGGGGCAATCTATGGCTACACCTTC. Its translation is CASSPGQGAIYGYTF.

V gene TRBV19 combines with J gene TRBJ1-3; D may be TRBD1 (6 bases). This CDR3 comprises 17 residues. Trimming removed 7 bases from V and 0 bases from J, with 19 bases in between. Germline CDR1 reads LNHDA; CDR2 reads SQIVND (reference sequence). The CDR3 loop is CASTYRATGTSGNTIYF. In nucleotides, the CDR3 is TGTGCCAGTACCTATAGGGCCACAGGGACCTCTGGAAACACCATATATTTT.

The chain uses TRBV7-9 and TRBJ2-1; no clear D. Germline V gene lookup returns CDR1 SEHNR and CDR2 FQNEAQ (reference sequence). V was clipped by 1 base and J by 15 bases, with 13 bases between them. The CDR3 is 12 amino acids. CDR3 DNA: TGTGCCAGCAGCTTAGAAGACCCCACGCGGTTCTTC. Translating gives CASSLEDPTRFF.

The V and J genes are TRBV18 and TRBJ1-1, with 9 bases identical to TRBD1. The CDR3 covers 16 residues. Germline CDR1 reads KGHSH; CDR2 reads LQKENI. The V segment lost 6 bases and the J segment 1 base; nucleotides outside the gene matches: 9. The CDR3 sequence: CASSLRTGAGNTEAFF. For the CDR3, the DNA is TGTGCCAGCTCTCTTCGGACAGGGGCAGGGAACACTGAAGCTTTCTTT.

The CDR3 reads CASSQGLEGNTEAFF. The CDR3 DNA reads TGTGCCAGCAGCCAAGGTCTTGAGGGGAATACTGAAGCTTTCTTT. The chain carries TRBV4-2 and TRBJ1-1; perhaps TRBD1 as D (5 bases). Deletions cut 1 base from V and 5 bases from J, with 14 bases between. This CDR3 comprises 15 residues. CDR1 is LGHNA, CDR2 YNFKEQ, per germline.

This sequence joins TRBV6-6 and TRBJ1-5, with TRBD1 identical over 7 bases. This CDR3 spans 13 amino acids. The ends lost 8 bases at V and 7 bases at J; junction bases unmatched: 8. Germline CDR1 MNHNY, CDR2 SVGAGI (reference sequence). This chain's CDR3 is CASGDSNGQPQHF. The CDR3 bases are TGTGCCAGCGGGGACAGTAACGGACAGCCCCAGCATTTT.

The chain links TRBV30 to TRBJ2-1; 10 bases align to TRBD2. Unmatched junction bases numbered 0, after V lost 1 base and J lost 6 bases. In germline, CDR1 is GTSNPN, CDR2 SVGIG (reference sequence). The CDR3 loop spans 13 amino acids. The CDR3 protein is CAWSGLAGNEQFF. DNA of the CDR3: TGTGCCTGGAGTGGACTAGCGGGCAATGAGCAGTTCTTC.

This chain joins TRBV9 and TRBJ1-6; 7 bases agree with TRBD1. Germline values: CDR1 SGDLS, CDR2 YYNGEE. V was clipped by 0 bases and J by 10 bases; unmatched bases: 1. CDR3 length equals 13 residues. Written as DNA, the CDR3 is TGTGCCAGCAGCGTAGGACAGGGATCACCCCTCCACTTT. This sequence encodes CASSVGQGSPLHF. Full variable domain (outside the CDR3, taken from reference TRBV9 and TRBJ1-6): DSGVTQTPKHLITATGQRVTLRCSPRSGDLSVYWYQQSLDQGLQFLIQYYNGEERAKGNILERFSAQQFPDLHSELNLSSLELGDSALYFCASSVGQGSPLHFGNGTRLTVT.